Listed below are T cell receptor beta chains from one sample, sequenced in a study of blood T cell repertoires in COVID-19. TCRdb keeps only in-frame clones here, not all; method: immunoSEQ multiplex PCR. The sample records about 400,000 clones, around nine tenths being singletons. Sequenced material: peripheral blood. All receptors derive from a human donor in a cohort sampled during active COVID-19. The CDR3 runs from the conserved cysteine through the conserved F or W. Fields, in order: J gene, D gene, clone size, V gene, CDR3 protein, CDR3 DNA. The D gene is left open where the match is weak. Expanded clones are given a class, and other clones once, few, many or no size at all.

J gene: TRBJ1-4; D gene: TRBD1; clone size: NA; V gene: TRBV9; CDR3 protein: CASSAWPKGAKEKLFF; CDR3 DNA: TGTGCCAGCAGCGCCTGGCCAAAGGGGGCTAAGGAAAAACTGTTTTTT
J gene: TRBJ2-7; D gene: TRBD2; clone size: NA; V gene: TRBV5-1; CDR3 protein: CASSLAGTSGSNEQYF; CDR3 DNA: TGCGCCAGCAGCTTGGCGGGGACTAGCGGGAGTAACGAGCAGTACTTC
J gene: TRBJ2-7; D gene: TRBD1; clone size: once; V gene: TRBV30; CDR3 protein: CAWTDREHYEQYF; CDR3 DNA: TGTGCCTGGACGGACAGGGAACATTACGAGCAGTACTTC
J gene: TRBJ1-2; D gene: NA; clone size: NA; V gene: TRBV30; CDR3 protein: CAWKMAGNYGYTF; CDR3 DNA: TGTGCCTGGAAGATGGCGGGGAACTATGGCTACACCTTC
J gene: TRBJ2-1; D gene: TRBD1; clone size: NA; V gene: TRBV5-1; CDR3 protein: CASSPGQSYNEQFF; CDR3 DNA: TGCGCCAGCAGCCCGGGACAGAGCTACAATGAGCAGTTCTTC
J gene: TRBJ2-1; D gene: NA; clone size: NA; V gene: TRBV30; CDR3 protein: CAWSEGLALSEQFF; CDR3 DNA: TGTGCCTGGAGTGAGGGGTTGGCCTTGAGTGAGCAGTTCTTC
J gene: TRBJ2-1; D gene: TRBD2; clone size: NA; V gene: TRBV10-1; CDR3 protein: CASSDSGLAGVSNEQFF; CDR3 DNA: TGCGCCAGCAGTGATTCCGGACTAGCGGGAGTGAGCAATGAGCAGTTCTTC
J gene: TRBJ2-7; D gene: TRBD1; clone size: NA; V gene: TRBV19; CDR3 protein: CASSIGTGGYEQYF; CDR3 DNA: TGTGCCAGTAGTATAGGAACAGGGGGCTACGAGCAGTACTTC
J gene: TRBJ1-2; D gene: TRBD1; clone size: few; V gene: TRBV3-1/TRBV3-2; CDR3 protein: CASSQRAGTGDGYTF; CDR3 DNA: TGTGCCAGCAGCCAACGAGCCGGGACAGGGGACGGCTACACCTTC
J gene: TRBJ2-3; D gene: TRBD2; clone size: NA; V gene: TRBV11-2; CDR3 protein: CASSHSGRGTDTQYF; CDR3 DNA: TGTGCCAGCAGCCACAGCGGGAGAGGCACAGATACGCAGTATTTT
J gene: TRBJ2-1; D gene: TRBD1; clone size: NA; V gene: TRBV5-4; CDR3 protein: CASSGARQGDGHEQFF; CDR3 DNA: TGTGCCAGCAGCGGAGCCCGACAGGGAGATGGTCATGAGCAGTTCTTC
J gene: TRBJ1-1; D gene: NA; clone size: NA; V gene: TRBV6-2/TRBV6-3; CDR3 protein: CASSYPFGQGGSWNTEAFF; CDR3 DNA: TGTGCCAGCAGTTACCCGTTCGGGCAGGGCGGTAGTTGGAACACTGAAGCTTTCTTT
J gene: TRBJ1-2; D gene: TRBD1; clone size: NA; V gene: TRBV5-1; CDR3 protein: CASSLVQGVRVGYTF; CDR3 DNA: TGCGCCAGCAGCTTGGTTCAGGGGGTGAGAGTTGGCTACACCTTC
J gene: TRBJ2-7; D gene: TRBD1; clone size: NA; V gene: TRBV15; CDR3 protein: CATSTRDRYYEQYF; CDR3 DNA: TGTGCCACCAGCACCCGGGACAGGTACTACGAGCAGTACTTC
J gene: TRBJ1-2; D gene: NA; clone size: few; V gene: TRBV7-2; CDR3 protein: CASSSGQHSYGYTF; CDR3 DNA: TGTGCCAGCAGCTCTGGACAGCACTCGTATGGCTACACCTTC
J gene: TRBJ1-6; D gene: TRBD1; clone size: NA; V gene: TRBV19; CDR3 protein: CASSSGQGISPLHF; CDR3 DNA: TGTGCCAGTAGTTCGGGACAGGGAATCTCACCCCTCCACTTT
J gene: TRBJ2-2; D gene: TRBD1; clone size: once; V gene: TRBV18; CDR3 protein: CASHRGTGELFF; CDR3 DNA: TGTGCCAGCCACAGGGGCACCGGGGAGCTGTTTTTT
J gene: TRBJ1-2; D gene: NA; clone size: NA; V gene: TRBV6-1; CDR3 protein: CASSERSYGYTF; CDR3 DNA: TGTGCCAGCAGTGAGAGAAGTTATGGCTACACCTTC
J gene: TRBJ2-2; D gene: TRBD2; clone size: NA; V gene: TRBV9; CDR3 protein: CASSVRAGNTGELFF; CDR3 DNA: TGTGCCAGCAGCGTTAGAGCGGGAAACACCGGGGAGCTGTTTTTT
J gene: TRBJ1-1; D gene: TRBD1; clone size: NA; V gene: TRBV7-2; CDR3 protein: CASNPPTGDRGGVAFF; CDR3 DNA: TGTGCCAGCAACCCCCCAACGGGTGACAGGGGAGGGGTAGCTTTCTTT
J gene: TRBJ2-6; D gene: TRBD2; clone size: once; V gene: TRBV7-9; CDR3 protein: CASSRTRGAVTSGANVLTF; CDR3 DNA: TGTGCCAGCAGCCGGACGCGGGGGGCAGTAACGTCTGGGGCCAACGTCCTGACTTTC
J gene: TRBJ1-2; D gene: TRBD1; clone size: NA; V gene: TRBV19; CDR3 protein: CASTPDRGYGYTF; CDR3 DNA: TGTGCCAGTACCCCCGACAGGGGCTATGGCTACACCTTC
J gene: TRBJ2-1; D gene: TRBD2; clone size: NA; V gene: TRBV19; CDR3 protein: CASSIRLAGDGHEQFF; CDR3 DNA: TGTGCCAGTAGTATAAGACTAGCGGGAGATGGGCATGAGCAGTTCTTC
J gene: TRBJ2-1; D gene: NA; clone size: NA; V gene: TRBV7-6; CDR3 protein: CASSLVLASNEQFF; CDR3 DNA: TGTGCCAGCAGCTTAGTATTAGCCTCCAATGAGCAGTTCTTC
J gene: TRBJ2-5; D gene: TRBD2; clone size: NA; V gene: TRBV18; CDR3 protein: CASSPDLAGAETQYF; CDR3 DNA: TGTGCCAGCTCACCCGACCTAGCGGGAGCAGAGACCCAGTACTTC
J gene: TRBJ2-1; D gene: TRBD1; clone size: NA; V gene: TRBV28; CDR3 protein: CASSLRTGRYNEQFF; CDR3 DNA: TGTGCCAGCAGTTTAAGGACAGGGAGATACAATGAGCAGTTCTTC
J gene: TRBJ1-1; D gene: NA; clone size: many; V gene: TRBV12-3/TRBV12-4; CDR3 protein: CASSFGGTEAFF; CDR3 DNA: TGTGCCAGCAGTTTCGGGGGGACTGAAGCTTTCTTT
J gene: TRBJ1-1; D gene: TRBD1; clone size: few; V gene: TRBV2; CDR3 protein: CASREGQMNTEAFF; CDR3 DNA: TGTGCCAGCAGGGAGGGACAGATGAACACTGAAGCTTTCTTT
J gene: TRBJ1-1; D gene: NA; clone size: once; V gene: TRBV11-3; CDR3 protein: CASSSLEGTEAFF; CDR3 DNA: TGTGCCAGCAGCTCCCTGGAGGGGACTGAAGCTTTCTTT
J gene: TRBJ1-3; D gene: NA; clone size: NA; V gene: TRBV9; CDR3 protein: CASSEGPTVSSGNTIYF; CDR3 DNA: TGTGCCAGCAGCGAGGGGCCGACAGTTTCGTCTGGAAACACCATATATTTT
J gene: TRBJ2-1; D gene: TRBD1; clone size: NA; V gene: TRBV24-1; CDR3 protein: CATSGGQGLSHEQFF; CDR3 DNA: TGTGCCACCAGTGGGGGACAGGGGTTATCCCATGAGCAGTTCTTC
J gene: TRBJ2-7; D gene: NA; clone size: NA; V gene: TRBV30; CDR3 protein: CAWSVGHYEQYF; CDR3 DNA: TGTGCCTGGAGTGTTGGGCACTACGAGCAGTACTTC